The subject of this entry is one T cell receptor (beta chain). Its specificity is not known. Per the germline V gene, CDR1 is SGHRS and CDR2 is YFSETQ. This CDR3 spans 17 amino acids. V lost 2 bases and J 4 bases, leaving 21 bases between the germline ends. The data were obtained in a study of T cell responses to AZD1222 COVID-19 vaccine. Turning to the study itself: Second-dose groups at about 4 or about 12 weeks were pooled.

The assay was immunoSEQ multiplex PCR, and TCRdb's table has in-frame clones only and misses some. The repertoire has 130,000 to 150,000 clones, around 88% of them found once; the top ten carry about 15%. Study-level results: Unmutated variant regions are reportedly targeted by nearly half of spike-specific TCRs. Only after the peak T cell response were repertoires sampled.

The source of this sequence is an adult in good health. V and J are TRBV5-1 and TRBJ1-2; possibly TRBD1 for D (6 bases). Sequencing was performed on peripheral blood, taken on day 0 of AZD1222 vaccination. Here the CDR3 reads CASSFDPAVRQVYGYTF. In DNA, the CDR3 is TGCGCCAGCAGCTTTGATCCGGCGGTAAGACAGGTCTATGGCTACACCTTC. The full variable domain, rest sourced from reference TRBV5-1 and TRBJ1-2, is KAGVTQTPRYLIKTRGQQVTLSCSPISGHRSVSWYQQTPGQGLQFLFEYFSETQRNKGNFPGRFSGRQFSNSRSEMNVSTLELGDSALYLCASSFDPAVRQVYGYTFGSGTRLTVV.